A single sample is the source of the 15 T cell receptor beta chains below, sequenced in a study of monozygotic twins with inflammatory bowel disease. TCRdb re-called the 5' RACE reads and shows each CDR3 protein once, DNA omitted. The sample's table shows under 200,000 distinct CDR3 sequences. Sample: blood. These receptors came from a human donor with ulcerative colitis or Crohn's disease, or a healthy co-twin of an affected twin (not recorded which).

V is TRBV19 and J is TRBJ2-1. The CDR3 totals 13 residues. Looked up from germline, CDR1 is LNHDA and CDR2 is SQIVND (reference sequence). The chain's CDR3 is CASSYGRYNEQFF.

The chain carries TRBV11-1 and TRBJ2-7; the TCRdb call, TRBD1, lacks DNA for checking. The germline V gene has CDR1 SGHAT and CDR2 FQDESV (reference sequence). The CDR3 consists of 16 residues. This CDR3 reads CASSPIGQGRRYEQYF.

The J gene is TRBJ2-2, the V gene TRBV6-1; as DNA is missing, the TRBD1 call by TCRdb cannot be tested. This CDR3 has 15 residues. Germline loops: CDR1 MNHNS, CDR2 SASEGT. This CDR3 is CATQEGAANTGELFF.

The CDR3 loop is CASSQDTGVGANVLTF. The chain uses TRBV4-2 and TRBJ2-6; the D gene TCRdb calls, TRBD1, cannot be checked with no DNA. Germline CDR1 reads LGHNA; CDR2 reads YNFKEQ. The CDR3 covers 16 residues.

The rearrangement links TRBV21-1 to TRBJ2-7; TCRdb selects TRBD2, and the lack of DNA leaves this call unchecked. TRBV21-1 is recorded as a pseudogene. The CDR3 spans 14 residues. The CDR3 spells CASTWRDWAGEQYF.

CDR3 protein: CASSLTTSTDTQYF. This sequence joins TRBV12-3 or TRBV12-4 and TRBJ2-3. The CDR3 has 14 amino acids.

This rearrangement joins TRBV3-1 to TRBJ2-1; TCRdb picks TRBD2, but there is no DNA to check that call. The CDR3 has 17 amino acids. The germline gives CDR1 LGHDT, CDR2 YNNKEL (reference sequence). CDR3 sequence: CASSQERGGGPYNEQFF.

The CDR3 reads CASSFPGGGTGELFF. The chain uses TRBV7-8 and TRBJ2-2; lacking DNA, the TRBD1 call made by TCRdb goes unchecked. The CDR3 sequence is 15 residues long. CDR1 and CDR2 from the germline V gene are SGHVS and FQNEAQ.

This rearrangement joins TRBV7-3 to TRBJ2-1; checking the TCRdb D call of TRBD2 is not possible without DNA. This CDR3 region has 13 residues. Germline V gene lookup returns CDR1 SGHTA and CDR2 FQGTGA. The CDR3 sequence: CASSPGLRTAQFF.

The chain uses TRBV3-1 and TRBJ2-7; TCRdb names TRBD1, which stays unverified in the absence of DNA. Germline V gene lookup returns CDR1 LGHDT and CDR2 YNNKEL (reference sequence). The CDR3 runs to 14 residues. CDR3 sequence: CASSPNPGSYEQYF.

V gene TRBV29-1 combines with J gene TRBJ1-1; TCRdb names TRBD1, which stays unverified in the absence of DNA. The germline gives CDR1 SQVTM, CDR2 ANQGSEA. The CDR3 has 11 residues. The CDR3 region is CSGVQGAEAFF.

The V call is TRBV29-1, the J call TRBJ2-5; the D call from TCRdb, TRBD2, cannot be confirmed without DNA. The CDR3 sequence is 15 residues long. Germline lookup yields CDR1 SQVTM and CDR2 ANQGSEA. The CDR3 protein is CSVKGLAGPQETQYF.

V usage is TRBV9 and J usage is TRBJ2-1; TCRdb proposes TRBD2, but this gene call is untestable without DNA. The CDR3 is made up of 13 amino acids. In germline, CDR1 is SGDLS, CDR2 YYNGEE. CDR3: CASSDGRDNEQFF.

The V and J genes are TRBV12-3 or TRBV12-4 and TRBJ2-2; the TRBD1 assignment by TCRdb is unverifiable without DNA. The CDR3 extends over 16 amino acids. CDR3 sequence: CASSLRDRVFTGELFF.

V is TRBV3-1 and J is TRBJ2-1; TCRdb proposes TRBD2, but this gene call is untestable without DNA. The CDR3 has 16 amino acids. CDR1 and CDR2 from the germline V gene are LGHDT and YNNKEL (reference sequence). The chain's CDR3 is CASNTTGTSVYNEQFF.